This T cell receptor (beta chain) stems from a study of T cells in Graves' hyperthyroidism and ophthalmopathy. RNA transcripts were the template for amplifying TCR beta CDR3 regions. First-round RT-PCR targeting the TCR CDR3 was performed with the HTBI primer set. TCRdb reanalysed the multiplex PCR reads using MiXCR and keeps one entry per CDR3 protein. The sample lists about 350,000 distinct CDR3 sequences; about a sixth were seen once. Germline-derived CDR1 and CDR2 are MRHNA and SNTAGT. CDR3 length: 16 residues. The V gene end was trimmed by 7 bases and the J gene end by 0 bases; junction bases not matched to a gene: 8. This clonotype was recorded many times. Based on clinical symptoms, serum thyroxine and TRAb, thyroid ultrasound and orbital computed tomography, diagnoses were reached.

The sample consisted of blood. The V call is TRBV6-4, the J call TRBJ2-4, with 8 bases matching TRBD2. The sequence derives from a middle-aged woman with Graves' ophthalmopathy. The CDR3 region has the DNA TGTGCCAGCACTTTTCGGGAGGGCCTAGCCAAAAACATTCAGTACTTC. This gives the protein CASTFREGLAKNIQYF.